This T cell receptor beta chain is drawn from a study of blood T cell repertoires in COVID-19. Study details: Samples of COVID-19 (acute and convalescent) were obtained from the United States, Italy and Spain. In each case, the material was cDNA or gDNA derived from T cells, B-cell-depleted T cells, or PBMCs.

Per the germline V gene, CDR1 is SGHTA and CDR2 is FQGTGA. This CDR3 contains 13 residues. V lost 1 base and J lost 4, with 6 bases in between. Under the authors' procedure: Estimation of nucleated cell counts relied on the amplification of reference gene primers. The method was immunoSEQ multiplex PCR; TCRdb's version includes in-frame clones alone and lacks a portion of them. The V and J calls and clone size come from that table; D and trimming were worked out from the DNA. The sample holds around 120,000 clones, 65% to 80% seen once. Sequencing was performed on peripheral blood. The sequence derives from a human donor with acute or convalescent COVID-19. The donor label of this sample is uncertain. This chain joins TRBV7-3 and TRBJ2-3; unclear D gene. CDR3 in DNA: TGTGCCAGCAGCTTAAGCGTTGCAGATACGCAGTATTTT. Protein sequence: CASSLSVADTQYF.